Within the sample, the clone carrying this T cell receptor beta chain is medium-sized. Antigen: not known. These data are taken from a study of spatial heterogeneity in lung cancer. Turning to the study itself: Tumor-region counts of TCR transcripts tracked strongly with a T cell module score from matched bulk RNA-seq. Study outcomes and limitations: It was estimated that coverage of tumor T cells reached 5.5% to 7.5% for alpha chains and roughly 13% for beta chains. The number of expanded tumor alpha and beta chains correlated with mutation number.

Described time point: sample taken at primary tumor resection. Samples were donated by 72 untreated early-stage non-small cell lung cancer patients. This CDR3 is built from 16 residues. V shed 2 bases, J shed 0 bases, and the junction held 4 bases outside the gene matches. Germline V gene data show CDR1 as SGHKS and CDR2 as YYEKEE (reference sequence). TCRdb re-called the 5' RACE reads with MiXCR, one entry per CDR3 protein. This repertoire shows 15,000 or so distinct CDR3 sequences, approximately 7% found once; its top ten account for 7.5% to 9.5%. This rearrangement joins TRBV5-5 to TRBJ1-3; 8 nucleotides match TRBD1. The material sequenced was lung tumor tissue, taken at surgery. This sequence was found in a male donor with early-stage non-small cell lung cancer. This CDR3 is CASSLQGGLSGNTIYF. For the CDR3, the DNA is TGTGCCAGCAGCTTACAGGGGGGCCTCTCTGGAAACACCATATATTTT. The full variable domain, its missing parts supplied by reference TRBV5-5 and TRBJ1-3, is DAGVTQSPTHLIKTRGQQVTLRCSPISGHKSVSWYQQVLGQGPQFIFQYYEKEERGRGNFPDRFSARQFPNYSSELNVNALLLGDSALYLCASSLQGGLSGNTIYFGEGSWLTVV.